This TCR beta chain is from a study of shared clonotypes between healthy human individuals. Broader study findings: Across a handful of donors, naive CD4 shared 4.5% to 6%, naive CD8 about 3.2%, memory CD4 roughly 2.2%, memory CD8 roughly 0.37%.

Samples underwent the assay at deep level. TCRdb keeps only in-frame clones here, not all; method: immunoSEQ multiplex PCR. Here the sample spans about 680,000 clones, about 80% being singletons. As for this clone: The antigen is undetermined.

Donors comprised healthy HIV-negative adults lacking recent acute infections or vaccinations. The origin of this receptor is a woman between 25 and 40 years old in good health. Material for sequencing was memory CD4+ T cells sorted from blood. Noted subset: CD45RA-negative fraction.

CDR3 nucleotides: TGTGCCAGCAGCGTAACTACTATGACAGGGAGTGAGGGTGAAGCTTTCTTT. Translated: CASSVTTMTGSEGEAFF. V and J are TRBV9 and TRBJ1-1; 7 positions match TRBD1. Germline-derived CDR1 and CDR2 are SGDLS and YYNGEE. The CDR3 runs 17 residues. The V gene end was trimmed by 1 base and the J gene end by 7 bases; junction bases not matched to a gene: 16.